Listed here are 15 T cell receptor beta chains from one sample, sequenced in a study of blood T cell repertoires in COVID-19. Sequencing was performed with immunoSEQ multiplex PCR; in TCRdb, only in-frame clones are kept and a portion is missing. The repertoire has about 35,000 clones, about 89% of them found once; the top ten carry under 2.5%. The sequencing sample was made of peripheral blood. These receptors all come from a man aged 50 to 60 with active COVID-19.

The V call is TRBV5-1, the J call TRBJ2-3, with 16 nucleotides matching TRBD2. Germline CDR1 SGHRS, CDR2 YFSETQ. The J segment lost 4 bases and the V segment lost 4 bases, leaving 6 bases of the junction unmatched. This CDR3 spans 17 amino acids. The CDR3 DNA reads as TGCGCCAGCAGCAACGGGGGACTAGCGGGAGGGCCAGATACGCAGTATTTT. The encoded protein is CASSNGGLAGGPDTQYF. The whole variable domain, remainder taken from reference TRBV5-1 and TRBJ2-3, is KAGVTQTPRYLIKTRGQQVTLSCSPISGHRSVSWYQQTPGQGLQFLFEYFSETQRNKGNFPGRFSGRQFSNSRSEMNVSTLELGDSALYLCASSNGGLAGGPDTQYFGPGTRLTVL.

The V gene is TRBV5-1, the J gene TRBJ1-6; D remains unclear. The V gene's germline CDR1 is SGHRS and CDR2 YFSETQ. The CDR3 contains 15 residues. V lost 0 bases, J lost 7 bases, and 11 bases lay in between. The CDR3 here is CASSLEAVLNSPLHF. The CDR3 nucleotides read TGCGCCAGCAGCTTGGAAGCGGTCCTAAATTCACCCCTCCACTTT.

The V call is TRBV2, the J call TRBJ2-3; TRBD2 matches 7 bases. The length of the CDR3 is 11 residues. Germline CDR1 is SNHLY and CDR2 is FYNNEI. J lost 10 bases, V lost 9 bases, and 7 bases had no gene match. The CDR3 region is CASGGGMAQYF. For the CDR3, the DNA is TGTGCCAGTGGCGGGGGTATGGCGCAGTATTTT.

The genes are TRBV5-1 and TRBJ2-5; a weak D match, TRBD1 (5 bases). Trimming removed 4 bases from V and 2 bases from J, with 15 bases in between. Germline-derived CDR1 and CDR2 are SGHRS and YFSETQ. The CDR3 totals 15 residues. CDR3 sequence (DNA): TGCGCCAGCAGCCCGGGCTTGACAGAGCAAGAGACCCAGTACTTC. It codes for CASSPGLTEQETQYF.

This clone came up once. This chain connects TRBV4-3 to TRBJ2-2, with unresolved D. CDR1 and CDR2 from the germline V gene are LGHNA and YSLEER. Trimming removed 3 bases at V and 1 base at J, with 6 bases between. The CDR3 totals 14 residues. Written as DNA, the CDR3 is TGCGCCAGCAGCCAGGCAGGGAACACCGGGGAGCTGTTTTTT. This gives the protein CASSQAGNTGELFF.

This chain links TRBV5-1 with TRBJ2-3; 15 nucleotides agree with TRBD2. Germline V gene lookup returns CDR1 SGHRS and CDR2 YFSETQ. CDR3 length equals 16 residues. V shed 3 bases, J shed 2 bases, and the junction held 1 base outside the gene matches. The CDR3 loop reads CASSWTSGGVTDTQYF. The CDR3 nucleotides are TGCGCCAGCAGCTGGACTAGCGGGGGGGTCACAGATACGCAGTATTTT.

The chain combines TRBV5-6 with TRBJ2-3; 9 positions match TRBD1. The germline CDR1 and CDR2 sequences are SGHDT and YYEEEE. This CDR3 comprises 15 residues. Trimming at V came to 4 bases and at J to 4 bases, leaving 7 bases not matched to a gene. The CDR3 coding sequence is TGTGCCAGCAGCGCAGTGACAGGGGGACCAGATACGCAGTATTTT. Translated, it gives CASSAVTGGPDTQYF.

The chain recombines TRBV5-1 with TRBJ1-4; tentatively, D is TRBD1 (5 bases). Trimming removed 4 bases at V and 5 bases at J, with 12 bases between. Germline V lookup: CDR1 SGHRS, CDR2 YFSETQ. The CDR3 consists of 14 residues. The CDR3 sequence: CASSQGEGNEKLFF. DNA of the CDR3: TGCGCCAGCAGCCAAGGGGAGGGAAATGAAAAACTGTTTTTT. Together with reference TRBV5-1 and TRBJ1-4, the CDR3 gives the full variable domain: KAGVTQTPRYLIKTRGQQVTLSCSPISGHRSVSWYQQTPGQGLQFLFEYFSETQRNKGNFPGRFSGRQFSNSRSEMNVSTLELGDSALYLCASSQGEGNEKLFFGSGTQLSVL.

CDR3 sequence: CASSPGTHIANTEAFF. The DNA of the CDR3 is TGTGCCAGCTCACCCGGGACACACATAGCGAACACTGAAGCTTTCTTT. V and J are TRBV18 and TRBJ1-1, with D maybe TRBD1 (6 bases). V shed 3 bases and J shed 1 base, with 15 bases lying between them. CDR1 is KGHSH and CDR2 is LQKENI in the germline V gene. CDR3 length: 16 amino acids.

This chain joins TRBV2 and TRBJ2-3; weak D call: TRBD2 (6 bases). Germline V gene data show CDR1 as SNHLY and CDR2 as FYNNEI. Between the trimmed V and J ends, which lost 5 bases and 0 bases, there was a span of 12 bases. This CDR3 comprises 15 residues. The CDR3, as DNA: TGTGCCAGCAGTCAAGACCGGGGGAGCACAGATACGCAGTATTTT. Translating it yields CASSQDRGSTDTQYF.

The genes are TRBV3-1 (or the pseudogene TRBV3-2) and TRBJ1-2, with D uncertain. V gave up 2 bases and J gave up 6 bases, with 13 bases separating them. Germline assignment: CDR1 LGHDT and CDR2 YNNKEL (reference sequence). The CDR3 extends over 14 amino acids. CDR3 residues: CASSQRGFMDGYTF. The CDR3 DNA is TGTGCCAGCAGCCAACGGGGATTTATGGATGGCTACACCTTC.

The chain has TRBV18 and TRBJ1-5; 11 bases are shared with TRBD1. With V trimmed by 4 bases and J by 1 base, 6 bases remained unmatched. The CDR3 has 17 amino acids. Germline assignment: CDR1 KGHSH and CDR2 LQKENI. The CDR3 here is CASSRDRGVLSNQPQHF. The CDR3, as DNA: TGTGCCAGCTCACGGGACAGGGGGGTGTTAAGCAATCAGCCCCAGCATTTT.

This clone was seen once. V and J are TRBV9 and TRBJ1-5; D is unclear. CDR1 is SGDLS, CDR2 YYNGEE, per germline. Deletions cut 5 bases from V and 5 bases from J, with 23 bases between. CDR3 length: 17 residues. CDR3 sequence reads: CASRSREGRLDDQPQHF. The CDR3 DNA is TGTGCCAGCAGATCCCGGGAGGGTCGTCTGGATGATCAGCCCCAGCATTTT.

The chain has TRBV9 and TRBJ2-3, with 8 bases aligning to TRBD2. The germline V gene encodes CDR1 SGDLS and CDR2 YYNGEE. V dropped 0 bases and J dropped 5; count of bases not matched to a gene: 8. There are 16 residues in the CDR3. The CDR3 DNA is TGTGCCAGCAGCGTAGTCAACGGGAGGGCCGGAGATACGCAGTATTTT. This translates into CASSVVNGRAGDTQYF.

The V and J genes are TRBV6-4 and TRBJ2-3, with TRBD2 matching 7 bases. The CDR3 is 15 residues long. Germline V gives CDR1 MRHNA, CDR2 SNTAGT. With 0 bases clipped from V and 5 bases from J, the junction kept 5 bases outside the gene matches. The CDR3 DNA reads TGTGCCAGCAGTGACTCGATGTCTAGCGGAGATACGCAGTATTTT. This translates into CASSDSMSSGDTQYF.